This T cell receptor beta chain was sequenced for a study of T cell changes during pregnancy in multiple sclerosis. Data came from immunoSEQ multiplex PCR; TCRdb stores just in-frame clones and leaves some out. The profile shows about 70,000 clones, about 94% of them singletons. This material consisted of peripheral blood, taken in the third trimester of pregnancy. The TCR was taken from a female donor with multiple sclerosis, enrolled in a pregnancy study.

In nucleotides, the CDR3 is TGTGCCACCAGCAGACAGGGGAGGGGTACGAGCAATCAGCCCCAGCATTTT. It encodes CATSRQGRGTSNQPQHF. This rearrangement joins TRBV15 to TRBJ1-5; D perhaps matches TRBD1 (6 bases). Germline CDR1 LNHNV, CDR2 YYDKDF (reference sequence). This CDR3 is 17 amino acids long. V lost 2 bases and J lost 1, with 15 bases in between.